The T cell receptor beta chain under discussion was sequenced for a study of cytomegalovirus exposure and HLA in healthy donors. The wider study: Unique TCR beta sequences numbering fewer than 130 million came from around 180 million T cells in an earlier analysis.

Worth noting for this clone: Its antigen remains unknown.

Study-wide findings and caveats: One later analysis reportedly identified an Asian-associated ancestry cluster that showed fewer N-insertions than the approximately 710-donor mean. Researchers counted roughly 160 TCR beta chains as cytomegalovirus-associated. In most subjects, TCR beta sequences reportedly gave accurate predictions of HLA-A and HLA-B alleles.

A multiplex PCR was run with 60 Vbeta primers and 13 Jbeta primers. Measured with immunoSEQ multiplex PCR; TCRdb has only the in-frame clones, and not every one. The table has about 170,000 clones, approximately 78% seen once; the top ten hold 0.9% to 1%. This TCR was recovered from a girl aged 2 to 10 in good health and CMV-seropositive. Sequenced sample: PBMCs.

CDR3 nucleotides: TGTGCCAGCAGTGAATGGCGCAGACTTAGCACAGATACGCAGTATTTT. Its protein is CASSEWRRLSTDTQYF. This rearrangement joins TRBV6-1 to TRBJ2-3; the D is unclear. CDR1 and CDR2 from the germline V gene are MNHNS and SASEGT. The V end was cut by 2 bases, the J end by 0 bases, with 12 bases between. This CDR3 region has 16 residues.